What follows are 25 T cell receptor beta chains derived from one specimen sequenced in a study of shared clonotypes between healthy human individuals. The data were produced by immunoSEQ multiplex PCR, yet TCRdb's version contains in-frame clones alone and is incomplete. The repertoire includes 2.3 million or so clones, more than 85% of them detected once, and about 0.37% sits in the top ten. The sequenced material came from naive CD4+ T cells from PBMCs. Stated subset: CD45RA+ positively selected. The receptors derive from a man between 18 and 35 years old in good health. Some clones in this sample may be carry-over from other donors' samples.

This sequence joins TRBV11-2 and TRBJ1-4; D is perhaps TRBD1 (5 bases). Between the trimmed V and J ends, which lost 7 bases and 3 bases, there was a span of 9 bases. CDR1 is SGHAT and CDR2 is FQNNGV in the germline V gene. There are 13 residues in the CDR3. CDR3 residues: CASTDRANEKLFF. The CDR3 bases are TGTGCCAGCACCGACAGAGCTAATGAAAAACTGTTTTTT.

In nucleotides, the CDR3 is TGTGCCAGCAGCACCCCTAGCGGGGCGAACACCGGGGAGCTGTTTTTT. This sequence encodes CASSTPSGANTGELFF. This sequence joins TRBV11-2 and TRBJ2-2; 9 nucleotides align to TRBD2. CDR1 and CDR2 (germline): SGHAT, FQNNGV. Trimming removed 5 bases from V and 0 bases from J; junction bases left unmatched: 4. The CDR3 consists of 16 residues.

The chain couples TRBV4-1 to TRBJ2-5; no clear D gene. This CDR3 is built from 13 residues. V was clipped by 1 base and J by 4 bases, with 7 bases between them. Germline V gene lookup returns CDR1 MGHRA and CDR2 YSYEKL. As DNA, the CDR3 is TGCGCCAGCAGCCAAGTAATGTTAGAGACCCAGTACTTC. It translates to CASSQVMLETQYF.

This rearrangement joins TRBV10-3 to TRBJ1-1; no firm D call. This CDR3 has 15 amino acids. V lost 7 bases and J lost 0, with 15 bases in between. The germline CDR1 and CDR2 sequences are ENHRY and SYGVKD. Here the CDR3 reads CAINRYPGMNTEAFF. CDR3 DNA sequence: TGTGCCATCAACCGTTATCCCGGCATGAACACTGAAGCTTTCTTT.

In regard to this clone: Other DNA sequences in the sample encode the same CDR3. The chain is built from TRBV9 and TRBJ2-1; 14 bases line up with TRBD2. Germline CDR1 reads SGDLS; CDR2 reads YYNGEE. The CDR3 runs 16 residues. Losses at the gene ends were 2 bases for V and 2 bases for J; bases not matched to a gene: 0. CDR3 amino acids: CASSVTSGRAYNEQFF. For the CDR3, the DNA is TGTGCCAGCAGCGTGACTAGCGGGAGGGCCTACAATGAGCAGTTCTTC.

The chain employs TRBV4-1 and TRBJ2-6; 9 bases are a match to TRBD1. V lost 0 bases and J lost 5; bases outside the gene matches: 8. Germline CDR1 reads MGHRA; CDR2 reads YSYEKL. The CDR3 contains 18 residues. In DNA form, the CDR3 reads TGCGCCAGCAGCCAAGATGACAGGGGGGGGGTCTGGGCCAACGTCCTGACTTTC. As protein: CASSQDDRGGVWANVLTF.

V and J are TRBV15 and TRBJ2-2; D call uncertain. CDR3 length: 15 residues. V lost 0 bases and J lost 1, with 6 bases in between. Per germline, CDR1 LNHNV and CDR2 YYDKDF (reference sequence). CDR3 nucleotides: TGTGCCACCAGCAGAGAGAGACAGAACACCGGGGAGCTGTTTTTT. Translated: CATSRERQNTGELFF.

There are a few counts of this clone. This sequence joins TRBV11-2 and TRBJ1-1; 8 bases are a match to TRBD1. V lost 5 bases and J lost 6; bases outside the gene matches: 8. The CDR3 covers 14 residues. Germline CDR1 reads SGHAT; CDR2 reads FQNNGV. The CDR3, as DNA: TGTGCCAGCAGCCCTTGGACAGGGCGCCCTGAAGCTTTCTTT. It yields the protein CASSPWTGRPEAFF.

The chain carries TRBV28 and TRBJ1-1; possible D gene TRBD1, 5 bases. The CDR3 runs to 17 residues. CDR1 and CDR2 (germline): MDHEN, SYDVKM. Trimming stripped 3 bases from V and 0 bases from J, with 17 bases between. This chain's CDR3 is CASSLGRGPSVNTEAFF. CDR3 in DNA: TGTGCCAGCAGTTTGGGCCGGGGCCCCTCCGTGAACACTGAAGCTTTCTTT.

V gene TRBV7-9 combines with J gene TRBJ1-2, with TRBD1 matching over 9 bases. V trimming: 5 bases; J trimming: 5 bases; junction bases outside the gene matches: 9. The CDR3 sequence is 15 residues long. Germline V gene sequence: CDR1 SEHNR, CDR2 FQNEAQ (reference sequence). The CDR3: CASSRDRDRDYGYTF. Here the CDR3 DNA reads TGTGCCAGCAGCCGAGACCGGGACAGGGATTATGGCTACACCTTC. Full variable domain (rest looked up from reference TRBV7-9 and TRBJ1-2): DTGVSQNPRHKITKRGQNVTFRCDPISEHNRLYWYRQTLGQGPEFLTYFQNEAQLEKSRLLSDRFSAERPKGSFSTLEIQRTEQGDSAMYLCASSRDRDRDYGYTFGSGTRLTVV.

The V and J genes are TRBV5-1 and TRBJ2-5; D not certain. Deletions cut 9 bases from V and 1 base from J, with 19 bases between. Germline-derived CDR1 and CDR2 are SGHRS and YFSETQ. This CDR3 contains 15 residues. The CDR3 loop is CATRRPGHPQETQYF. In nucleotides, the CDR3 is TGCGCCACCCGGAGACCCGGGCACCCCCAAGAGACCCAGTACTTC.

This sequence joins TRBV28 and TRBJ1-1; TRBD1 matches 8 bases. After removal of 11 bases from V and 1 base from J, the junction contained 9 bases not matched to a gene. Germline CDR1 reads MDHEN; CDR2 reads SYDVKM. This CDR3 contains 14 residues. CDR3 region: CAVAGGLRNTEAFF. The CDR3 DNA is TGTGCCGTCGCAGGGGGCCTTCGGAACACTGAAGCTTTCTTT.

The rearrangement joins TRBV27 to TRBJ2-7; 7 bases align to TRBD2. Germline CDR1 reads MNHEY; CDR2 reads SMNVEV (reference sequence). The V gene end was trimmed by 0 bases and the J gene end by 9 bases; junction bases not matched to a gene: 2. The CDR3 length is 12 residues. CDR3 bases: TGTGCCAGCAGTTTATCCGGGGGGAGGCAGTACTTC. Amino acid sequence: CASSLSGGRQYF.

The chain has TRBV19 and TRBJ1-5; 7 bases are a match to TRBD1. With 6 bases clipped from V and 1 base from J, the junction kept 6 bases outside the gene matches. The CDR3 covers 15 residues. Germline V lookup: CDR1 LNHDA, CDR2 SQIVND (reference sequence). The CDR3 loop reads CASSQNRGSNQPQHF. The CDR3 DNA reads as TGTGCCAGTAGCCAGAACAGGGGAAGCAATCAGCCCCAGCATTTT.

As concerns this clone: The sample carries other DNA sequences with the same CDR3. The chain combines TRBV19 with TRBJ2-7; D is possibly TRBD1 or TRBD2 (5 bases each). Trimming cost V 1 base and J 2 bases, with 12 bases left between them. This CDR3 region has 15 residues. Germline values: CDR1 LNHDA, CDR2 SQIVND (reference sequence). The DNA of the CDR3 is TGTGCCAGTAGTATAGGGGGGACGGTCGCCTACGAGCAGTACTTC. It translates to CASSIGGTVAYEQYF. Full variable domain (remainder filled in from reference TRBV19 and TRBJ2-7): DGGITQSPKYLFRKEGQNVTLSCEQNLNHDAMYWYRQDPGQGLRLIYYSQIVNDFQKGDIAEGYSVSREKKESFPLTVTSAQKNPTAFYLCASSIGGTVAYEQYFGPGTRLTVT.

The chain couples TRBV7-2 to TRBJ2-3; D not resolved. The CDR3 consists of 13 residues. The germline V gene has CDR1 SGHTA and CDR2 FQGNSA. Trimming shortened V by 4 bases and J by 4 bases, and 9 bases separated the two germline ends. In DNA form, the CDR3 reads TGTGCCAGCAGCTCTAATCGTCCAGATACGCAGTATTTT. Translating gives CASSSNRPDTQYF.

The rearrangement uses TRBV5-4 and TRBJ2-5; the match to TRBD2 covers 7 bases. The CDR3 spans 15 residues. V was pared by 0 bases and J by 2 bases, with 4 bases of the junction left unmatched. Germline CDR1 is SGHNT and CDR2 is YYREEE (reference sequence). The CDR3 DNA sequence: TGTGCCAGCAGCTTGGTTGGGAGGGAGCAAGAGACCCAGTACTTC. Translated, it gives CASSLVGREQETQYF.

The chain recombines TRBV6-1 with TRBJ1-2, with D possibly matching TRBD1 (5 bases). Germline V lookup: CDR1 MNHNS, CDR2 SASEGT. The CDR3 has 13 residues. Trimming stripped 7 bases from V and 0 bases from J, with 9 bases between. CDR3 loop: CASKQTANYGYTF. CDR3 nucleotide sequence: TGTGCCAGCAAGCAGACAGCTAACTATGGCTACACCTTC.

The chain uses TRBV7-8 and TRBJ2-7; D uncertain. V was clipped by 3 bases and J by 4 bases, with 7 bases between them. The germline V gene encodes CDR1 SGHVS and CDR2 FQNEAQ. The CDR3 has 12 residues. The CDR3 DNA reads TGTGCCAGCAGCTTTTTGCTGTACGAGCAGTACTTC. It yields the protein CASSFLLYEQYF.

The chain links TRBV28 to TRBJ2-1; 9 bases are shared with TRBD2. Trimming removed 7 bases from V and 5 bases from J; junction bases left unmatched: 9. Germline V lookup: CDR1 MDHEN, CDR2 SYDVKM. The CDR3 covers 15 residues. This chain's CDR3 is CASTLTSGGNNEQFF. The DNA for the CDR3 is TGTGCCAGCACCTTGACTAGCGGAGGAAACAATGAGCAGTTCTTC.

V usage is TRBV19 and J usage is TRBJ1-2; D uncertain. V lost 4 bases and J 7 bases, leaving 16 bases between the germline ends. The CDR3 covers 14 residues. Germline-derived CDR1 and CDR2 are LNHDA and SQIVND (reference sequence). The CDR3 protein is CASSNGGEAAGYTF. CDR3 sequence (DNA): TGTGCCAGTAGTAACGGTGGGGAAGCAGCTGGCTACACCTTC.

This chain links TRBV29-1 with TRBJ1-5; a weak D match, TRBD1 (6 bases). Germline CDR1 is SQVTM and CDR2 is ANQGSEA. The CDR3 is made up of 13 amino acids. V lost 4 bases and J 7 bases, leaving 14 bases between the germline ends. DNA for the CDR3: TGCAGCGTTGCTTTGGGGGCTGGGCAGCCCCAGCATTTT. Its protein is CSVALGAGQPQHF.

The chain has TRBV19 and TRBJ2-1, with a possible D match to TRBD1 (5 bases). The CDR3 runs to 13 residues. With 1 base removed from V and 9 bases from J, the gap between germline ends came to 10 bases. The V gene's germline CDR1 is LNHDA and CDR2 SQIVND (reference sequence). In DNA form, the CDR3 reads TGTGCCAGTAGTATAGGGGGCAGGGCTGAGCAGTTCTTC. Residues: CASSIGGRAEQFF.

This clone was seen once. The chain recombines TRBV4-1 with TRBJ1-1; no clear D gene. With 1 base removed from V and 4 bases from J, the gap between germline ends came to 13 bases. The CDR3 is 15 amino acids. Germline CDR1 reads MGHRA; CDR2 reads YSYEKL. In DNA, the CDR3 is TGCGCCAGCAGCCAAGGGAGGTTGTTTGGCACTGAAGCTTTCTTT. Amino acid sequence: CASSQGRLFGTEAFF.

The chain combines TRBV15 with TRBJ2-5; D is undetermined. The CDR3 has 13 amino acids. Trimming took off 2 bases at V and 4 bases at J, with 8 bases between the two ends. CDR1 and CDR2 from the germline V gene are LNHNV and YYDKDF (reference sequence). CDR3 in DNA: TGTGCCACCAGCAGAAATTCTTTAGAGACCCAGTACTTC. It is translated as CATSRNSLETQYF.